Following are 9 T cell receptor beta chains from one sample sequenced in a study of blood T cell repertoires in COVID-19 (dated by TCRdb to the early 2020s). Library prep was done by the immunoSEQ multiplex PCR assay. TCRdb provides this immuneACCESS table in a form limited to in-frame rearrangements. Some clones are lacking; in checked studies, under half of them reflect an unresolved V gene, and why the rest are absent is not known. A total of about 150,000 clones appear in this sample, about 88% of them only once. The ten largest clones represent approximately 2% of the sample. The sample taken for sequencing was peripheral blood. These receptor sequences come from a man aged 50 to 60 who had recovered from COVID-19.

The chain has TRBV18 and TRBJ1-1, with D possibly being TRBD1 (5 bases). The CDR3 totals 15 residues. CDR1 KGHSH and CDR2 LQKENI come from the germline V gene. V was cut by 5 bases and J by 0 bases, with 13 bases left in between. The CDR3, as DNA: TGTGCCAGCTCATCCTACGACAGCATGAACACTGAAGCTTTCTTT. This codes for CASSSYDSMNTEAFF. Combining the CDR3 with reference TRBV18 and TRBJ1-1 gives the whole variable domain NAGVMQNPRHLVRRRGQEARLRCSPMKGHSHVYWYRQLPEEGLKFMVYLQKENIIDESGMPKERFSAEFPKEGPSILRIQQVVRGDSAAYFCASSSYDSMNTEAFFGQGTRLTVV.

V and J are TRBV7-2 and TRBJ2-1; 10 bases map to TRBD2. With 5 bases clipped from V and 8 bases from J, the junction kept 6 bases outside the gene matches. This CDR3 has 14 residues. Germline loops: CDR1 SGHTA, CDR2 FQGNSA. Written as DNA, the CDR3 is TGTGCCAGCAGCACTAAGCGGGGGGGCGATGAGCAGTTCTTC. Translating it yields CASSTKRGGDEQFF.

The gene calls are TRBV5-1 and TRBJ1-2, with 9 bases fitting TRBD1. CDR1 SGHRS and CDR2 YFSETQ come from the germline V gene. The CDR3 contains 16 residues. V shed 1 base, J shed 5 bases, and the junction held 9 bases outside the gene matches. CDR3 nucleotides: TGCGCCAGCAGCTTGAGTCATGACAGGGGGTTTTATGGCTACACCTTC. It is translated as CASSLSHDRGFYGYTF.

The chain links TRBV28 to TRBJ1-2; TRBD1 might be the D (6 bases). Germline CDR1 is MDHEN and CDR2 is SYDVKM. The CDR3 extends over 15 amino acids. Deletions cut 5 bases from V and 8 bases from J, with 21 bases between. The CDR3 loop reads CASSPWTVETWGYTF. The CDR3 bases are TGTGCCAGCAGTCCCTGGACAGTGGAGACGTGGGGCTACACCTTC.

The CDR3 coding sequence is TGTGCCAGCAGCTGGGGGACAGGGATTAACCGAGAGACCCAGTACTTC. It specifies CASSWGTGINRETQYF. This chain links TRBV7-2 with TRBJ2-5, with 9 positions matching TRBD1. The germline CDR1 and CDR2 sequences are SGHTA and FQGNSA. Trimming took 4 bases from V and 4 from J; bases not matched to a gene: 10. The CDR3 has 16 amino acids.

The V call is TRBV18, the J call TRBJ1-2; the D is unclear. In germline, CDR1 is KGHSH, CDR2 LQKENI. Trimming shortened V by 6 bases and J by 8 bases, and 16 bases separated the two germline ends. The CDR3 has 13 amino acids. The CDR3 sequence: CASSPVGETGYTF. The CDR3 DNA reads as TGTGCCAGCTCGCCGGTCGGGGAGACCGGCTACACCTTC.

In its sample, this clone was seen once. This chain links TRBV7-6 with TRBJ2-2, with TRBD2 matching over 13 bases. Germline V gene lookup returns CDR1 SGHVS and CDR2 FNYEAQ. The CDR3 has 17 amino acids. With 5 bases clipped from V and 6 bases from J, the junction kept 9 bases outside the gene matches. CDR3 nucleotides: TGTGCCAGCAGCGTCGGGACTAGCGGGGTCGGTCCCGGGGAGCTGTTTTTT. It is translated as CASSVGTSGVGPGELFF.

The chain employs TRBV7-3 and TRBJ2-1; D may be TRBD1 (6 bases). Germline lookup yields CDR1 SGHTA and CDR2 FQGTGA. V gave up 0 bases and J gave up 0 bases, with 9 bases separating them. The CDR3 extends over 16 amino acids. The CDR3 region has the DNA TGTGCCAGCAGCTTAACCAGGGGTGGCTCCTACAATGAGCAGTTCTTC. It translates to CASSLTRGGSYNEQFF.

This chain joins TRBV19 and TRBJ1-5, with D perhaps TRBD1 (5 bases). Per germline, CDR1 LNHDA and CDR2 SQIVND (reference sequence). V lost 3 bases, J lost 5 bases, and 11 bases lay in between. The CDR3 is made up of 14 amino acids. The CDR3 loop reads CASSITGDYQPQHF. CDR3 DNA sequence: TGTGCCAGTAGTATCACAGGAGATTATCAGCCCCAGCATTTT.